Many counts were recorded for the clone carrying this T cell receptor beta chain. The data were taken from a study of T cells in Graves' hyperthyroidism and ophthalmopathy. V lost 0 bases to trimming and J lost 5 bases; unmatched junction nucleotides: 12. Per the germline V gene, CDR1 is LNHNV and CDR2 is YYDKDF (reference sequence). The CDR3 spans 17 residues. There were TCR beta CDR3 regions amplified from RNA transcripts. An initial round of RT-PCR targeting the TCR CDR3 relied on the HTBI primer set. A single record per CDR3 protein comes from TCRdb applying MiXCR to the multiplex PCR reads. The table records hundreds of thousands of distinct CDR3 sequences, approximately 40% of them present only once.

V usage is TRBV15 and J usage is TRBJ2-7; 8 bases map to TRBD2. The sequence derives from a man aged 18 to 30 with Graves' hyperthyroidism. Material: blood. In nucleotides, the CDR3 is TGTGCCACCAGCAGAGATAGACCGGGGGGGCCAGGGGACGAGCAGTACTTC. This codes for CATSRDRPGGPGDEQYF. The variable domain in full, with the rest retrieved from reference TRBV15 and TRBJ2-7, is DAMVIQNPRYQVTQFGKPVTLSCSQTLNHNVMYWYQQKSSQAPKLLFHYYDKDFNNEADTPDNFQSRRPNTSFCFLDIRSPGLGDTAMYLCATSRDRPGGPGDEQYFGPGTRLTVT.